Sequencing of this TCR beta chain was carried out in a study of OX40 agonist ivuxolimab in advanced cancers. Notes on the study in general: Expanded clones were, on average, more numerous in CD8+ T cells than in CD4+.

This table comes from immunoSEQ multiplex PCR, and its TCRdb copy is limited to in-frame clones, with some not included. The data contain 65,000 to 90,000 clones, 75% to 90% of them seen just once; the ten biggest clones take up about 2.7%. This CDR3 has 16 residues. The germline gives CDR1 KGHSH, CDR2 LQKENI. With 3 bases removed from V and 0 bases from J, the gap between germline ends came to 9 bases. Turning to this clone: Its specificity is not known.

The chain combines TRBV18 with TRBJ2-6; D is uncertain. The sample here was CD4+ or CD8+ T cells sorted from blood, taken in a trial of the OX40 agonist ivuxolimab. The clonotype comes from an adult with an advanced solid tumor such as melanoma, head and neck, liver or kidney cancer. CDR3 in amino acids: CASSPRTSSGANVLTF. CDR3 nucleotides: TGTGCCAGCTCACCGAGGACGAGCTCTGGGGCCAACGTCCTGACTTTC. The entire variable domain, with the rest obtained from reference TRBV18 and TRBJ2-6, is as follows: NAGVMQNPRHLVRRRGQEARLRCSPMKGHSHVYWYRQLPEEGLKFMVYLQKENIIDESGMPKERFSAEFPKEGPSILRIQQVVRGDSAAYFCASSPRTSSGANVLTFGAGSRLTVL.